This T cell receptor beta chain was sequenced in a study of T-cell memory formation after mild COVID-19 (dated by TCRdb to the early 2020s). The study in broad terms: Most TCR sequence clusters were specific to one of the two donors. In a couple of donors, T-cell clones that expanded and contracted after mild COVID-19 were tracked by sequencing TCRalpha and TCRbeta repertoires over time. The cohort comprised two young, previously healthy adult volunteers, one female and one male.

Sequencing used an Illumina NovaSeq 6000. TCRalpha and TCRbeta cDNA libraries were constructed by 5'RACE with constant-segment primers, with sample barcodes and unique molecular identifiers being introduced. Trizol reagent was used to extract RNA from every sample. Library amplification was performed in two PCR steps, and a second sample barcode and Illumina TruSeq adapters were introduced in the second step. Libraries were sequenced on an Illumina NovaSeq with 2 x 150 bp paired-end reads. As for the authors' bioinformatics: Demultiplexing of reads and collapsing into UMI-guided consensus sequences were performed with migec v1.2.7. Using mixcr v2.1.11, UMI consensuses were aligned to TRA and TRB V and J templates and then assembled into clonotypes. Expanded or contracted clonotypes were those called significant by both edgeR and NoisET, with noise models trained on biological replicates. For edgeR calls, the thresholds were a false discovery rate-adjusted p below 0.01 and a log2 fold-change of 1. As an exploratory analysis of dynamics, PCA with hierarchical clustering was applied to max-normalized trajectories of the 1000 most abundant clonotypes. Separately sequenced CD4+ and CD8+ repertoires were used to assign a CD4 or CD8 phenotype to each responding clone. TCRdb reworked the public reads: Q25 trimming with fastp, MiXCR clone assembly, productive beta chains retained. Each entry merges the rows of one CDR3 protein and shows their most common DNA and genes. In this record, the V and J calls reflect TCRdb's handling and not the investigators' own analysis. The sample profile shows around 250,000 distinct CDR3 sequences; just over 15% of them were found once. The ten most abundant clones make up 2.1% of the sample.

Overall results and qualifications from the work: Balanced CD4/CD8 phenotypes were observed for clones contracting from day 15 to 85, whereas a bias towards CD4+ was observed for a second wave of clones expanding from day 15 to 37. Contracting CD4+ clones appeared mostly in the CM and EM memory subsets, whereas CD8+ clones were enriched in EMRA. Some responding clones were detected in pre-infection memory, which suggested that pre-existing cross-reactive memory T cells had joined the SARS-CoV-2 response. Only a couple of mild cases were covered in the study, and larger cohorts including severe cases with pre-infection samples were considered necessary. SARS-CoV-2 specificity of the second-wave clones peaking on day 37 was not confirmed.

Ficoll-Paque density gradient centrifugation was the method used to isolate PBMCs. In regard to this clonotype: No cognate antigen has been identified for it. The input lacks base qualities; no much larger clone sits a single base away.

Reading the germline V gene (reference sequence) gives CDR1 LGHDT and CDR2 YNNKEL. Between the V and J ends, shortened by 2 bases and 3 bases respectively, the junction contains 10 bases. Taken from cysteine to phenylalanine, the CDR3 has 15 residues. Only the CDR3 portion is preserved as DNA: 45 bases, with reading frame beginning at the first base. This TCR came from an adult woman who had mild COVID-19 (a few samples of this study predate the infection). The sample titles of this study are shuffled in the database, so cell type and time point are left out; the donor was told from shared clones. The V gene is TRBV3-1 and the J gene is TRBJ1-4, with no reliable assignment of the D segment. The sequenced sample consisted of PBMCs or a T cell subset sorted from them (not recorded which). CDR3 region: CASSQSARPNEKLFF. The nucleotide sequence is TGTGCCAGCAGCCAATCGGCGAGACCTAATGAAAAACTGTTTTTT. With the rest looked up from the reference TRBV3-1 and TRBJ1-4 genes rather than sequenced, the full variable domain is DTAVSQTPKYLVTQMGNDKSIKCEQNLGHDTMYWYKQDSKKFLKIMFSYNNKELIINETVPNRFSPKSPDKAHLNLHINSLELGDSAVYFCASSQSARPNEKLFFGSGTQLSVL.